The 17 T cell receptor beta chains given below trace back to one sample, sequenced in a study of control samples from healthy donors and cancer patients. Profiled with immunoSEQ multiplex PCR; TCRdb holds only in-frame clones, not every one. The sample shows almost 85,000 clones, roughly 84% of them seen only once. Sample: PBMCs. Every receptor here comes from a man aged 55 to 70 with head and neck cancer.

The chain is built from TRBV10-3 and TRBJ2-1, with 7 bases lining up with TRBD2. This CDR3 has 14 residues. Germline V CDR1 and CDR2: ENHRY, SYGVKD. Losses at the gene ends were 6 bases for V and 12 bases for J; bases not matched to a gene: 14. This CDR3 is CAIRLGTTPGGQFF. CDR3 bases: TGTGCCATCAGACTCGGGACTACCCCAGGAGGGCAGTTCTTC.

This chain links TRBV30 with TRBJ1-5, with D uncertain. The CDR3 sequence is 15 residues long. Germline V gene data show CDR1 as GTSNPN and CDR2 as SVGIG (reference sequence). V lost 3 bases, J lost 2 bases, and 14 bases lay in between. The CDR3 here is CAWSPRGGGNQPQHF. The DNA for the CDR3 is TGTGCCTGGAGCCCCCGGGGTGGGGGCAATCAGCCCCAGCATTTT.

The chain has TRBV12-3 or TRBV12-4 and TRBJ2-1; 7 bases line up with TRBD2. The junction had 4 bases not matched to a gene; V was cut back by 9 bases and J by 2 bases. The CDR3 spans 13 residues. CDR3 loop: CASGGRAYNEQFF. The DNA for the CDR3 is TGTGCCAGTGGAGGGAGGGCCTACAATGAGCAGTTCTTC.

The chain links TRBV28 to TRBJ2-7; D unresolved. The CDR3 extends over 15 amino acids. With 4 bases removed from V and 2 bases from J, the gap between germline ends came to 15 bases. The germline CDR1 and CDR2 sequences are MDHEN and SYDVKM. The CDR3 protein is CASSSRPGHTYEQYF. CDR3 DNA: TGTGCCAGCAGTTCGCGCCCGGGCCACACCTACGAGCAGTACTTC.

This rearrangement joins TRBV4-1 to TRBJ2-2; D is perhaps TRBD1 (6 bases). Looked up from germline, CDR1 is MGHRA and CDR2 is YSYEKL. Trimming removed 4 bases at V and 9 bases at J, with 15 bases between. The CDR3 is made up of 14 amino acids. The CDR3 DNA follows: TGCGCCAGCAGCCCGATTCTCAGGGGCCGGGAGCTGTTTTTT. Amino acids: CASSPILRGRELFF.

This chain joins TRBV6-5 and TRBJ2-7, with 7 bases matching TRBD1. J lost 2 bases, V lost 4 bases, and 8 bases had no gene match. The CDR3 runs to 15 residues. Germline lookup yields CDR1 MNHEY and CDR2 SVGAGI. Here the CDR3 reads CASSSRPQGTYEQYF. The CDR3 nucleotides read TGTGCCAGCAGTTCACGCCCACAGGGGACCTACGAGCAGTACTTC.

V and J are TRBV1 and TRBJ1-2. TRBV1 is termed a pseudogene. CDR3 size: 16 residues. CDR3 region: CTSSQEWGGSRYGYTF. CDR3 nucleotide sequence: TGCACCAGCAGCCAAGAATGGGGGGGCTCTCGATATGGCTACACCTTC.

The chain links TRBV10-3 to TRBJ1-1, with D uncertain. The CDR3 extends over 15 amino acids. The V gene lost 0 bases and the J gene lost 3 bases, with 11 bases spanning the gap. Per the germline V gene, CDR1 is ENHRY and CDR2 is SYGVKD. The chain's CDR3 is CAISESTLRDTEAFF. CDR3 DNA sequence: TGTGCCATCAGTGAGTCAACCCTCCGGGACACTGAAGCTTTCTTT.

The chain couples TRBV2 to TRBJ2-1; 10 bases align to TRBD2. CDR3 length: 15 residues. Germline trimming cut 7 bases from V and 4 bases from J; bases unmatched to any gene: 7. Germline V CDR1 and CDR2: SNHLY, FYNNEI. The CDR3 sequence is CASKMGLALYNEQFF. For the CDR3, the DNA is TGTGCCAGCAAGATGGGACTAGCGCTTTACAATGAGCAGTTCTTC. The variable domain in full, with the rest retrieved from reference TRBV2 and TRBJ2-1, is EPEVTQTPSHQVTQMGQEVILRCVPISNHLYFYWYRQILGQKVEFLVSFYNNEISEKSEIFDDQFSVERPDGSNFTLKIRSTKLEDSAMYFCASKMGLALYNEQFFGPGTRLTVL.

The chain carries TRBV7-2 and TRBJ2-7; 9 bases align to TRBD1. Germline trimming cut 1 base from V and 2 bases from J; bases unmatched to any gene: 3. Germline V gene lookup returns CDR1 SGHTA and CDR2 FQGNSA. The CDR3 extends over 15 amino acids. The CDR3 reads CASSLGGQGPYEQYF. Written as DNA, the CDR3 is TGTGCCAGCAGCTTAGGGGGACAGGGTCCCTACGAGCAGTACTTC.

The chain carries TRBV18 and TRBJ1-5; TRBD1 might be the D (5 bases). This CDR3 contains 15 residues. The germline V and J ends were trimmed by 3 bases and 0 bases, with 9 bases remaining between them. Germline loops: CDR1 KGHSH, CDR2 LQKENI. The CDR3 region is CASSPGGNSNQPQHF. The DNA of the CDR3 is TGTGCCAGCTCACCGGGGGGGAATAGCAATCAGCCCCAGCATTTT.

J is TRBJ1-1 and V is TRBV7-9; a possible D gene is TRBD1 (6 bases). Trimming shortened V by 2 bases and J by 1 base, and 14 bases separated the two germline ends. The CDR3 is 16 amino acids. The germline gives CDR1 SEHNR, CDR2 FQNEAQ (reference sequence). This CDR3 is CASSLKQGRQNTEAFF. CDR3 in DNA: TGTGCCAGCAGCTTAAAACAGGGCCGCCAGAACACTGAAGCTTTCTTT.

V is TRBV7-8 and J is TRBJ2-5, with TRBD1 matching 7 bases. Germline trimming cut 7 bases from V and 4 bases from J; bases unmatched to any gene: 15. Looked up from germline, CDR1 is SGHVS and CDR2 is FQNEAQ. This CDR3 comprises 16 residues. DNA for the CDR3: TGTGCCAGCACTAAAGTACAGGGGTGGGATCGAGAGACCCAGTACTTC. Translated: CASTKVQGWDRETQYF.

The chain has TRBV19 and TRBJ2-3; 7 bases align to TRBD2. Germline V gives CDR1 LNHDA, CDR2 SQIVND (reference sequence). CDR3 length: 14 residues. Trimming took 6 bases from V and 1 from J; bases not matched to a gene: 4. CDR3: CASSGGGGTDTQYF. DNA of the CDR3: TGTGCCAGTAGCGGTGGGGGGGGCACAGATACGCAGTATTTT.

This clone was picked up one time. The chain joins TRBV24-1 to TRBJ2-1; D ambiguous. Trimming left V 0 bases short and J 7 bases short, with 6 bases between. This CDR3 spans 13 amino acids. Per the germline V gene, CDR1 is KGHDR and CDR2 is SFDVKD. CDR3: CATSDLSRNEQFF. DNA for the CDR3: TGTGCCACCAGTGATTTGTCAAGGAATGAGCAGTTCTTC.

The gene calls are TRBV2 and TRBJ2-7, with 9 bases fitting TRBD1. Germline assignment: CDR1 SNHLY and CDR2 FYNNEI. This CDR3 spans 13 amino acids. After removal of 7 bases from V and 2 bases from J, the junction contained 3 bases not matched to a gene. In DNA, the CDR3 is TGTGCCAGCACTAGGGACAGGGCCTACGAGCAGTACTTC. Its translation is CASTRDRAYEQYF.

The gene calls are TRBV27 and TRBJ2-3, with TRBD1 as a possible D gene (6 bases). V was pared by 6 bases and J by 0 bases, with 19 bases between. The germline CDR1 and CDR2 sequences are MNHEY and SMNVEV (reference sequence). The CDR3 is 17 residues long. The CDR3, as DNA: TGTGCCAGCAGGACCTCCGGGACATGGCCAAGCACAGATACGCAGTATTTT. Its translation is CASRTSGTWPSTDTQYF.